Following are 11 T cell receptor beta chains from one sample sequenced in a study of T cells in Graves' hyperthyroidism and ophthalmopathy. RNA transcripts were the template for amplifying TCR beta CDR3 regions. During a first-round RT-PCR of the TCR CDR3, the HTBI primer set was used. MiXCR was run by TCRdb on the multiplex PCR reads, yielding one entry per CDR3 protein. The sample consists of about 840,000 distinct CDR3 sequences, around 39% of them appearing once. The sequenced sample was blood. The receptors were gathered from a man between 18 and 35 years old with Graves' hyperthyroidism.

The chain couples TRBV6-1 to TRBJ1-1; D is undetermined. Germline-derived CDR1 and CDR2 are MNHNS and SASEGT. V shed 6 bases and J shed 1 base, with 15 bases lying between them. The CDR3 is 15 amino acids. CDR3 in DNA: TGTGCCAGCAGGGGTATAGGAAGGGCGAACACTGAAGCTTTCTTT. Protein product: CASRGIGRANTEAFF.

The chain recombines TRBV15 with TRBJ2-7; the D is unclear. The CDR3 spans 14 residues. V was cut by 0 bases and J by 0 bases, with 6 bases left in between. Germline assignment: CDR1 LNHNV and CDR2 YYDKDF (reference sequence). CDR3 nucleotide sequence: TGTGCCACCAGCAGAGACCGCCCCTCCTACGAGCAGTACTTC. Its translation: CATSRDRPSYEQYF.

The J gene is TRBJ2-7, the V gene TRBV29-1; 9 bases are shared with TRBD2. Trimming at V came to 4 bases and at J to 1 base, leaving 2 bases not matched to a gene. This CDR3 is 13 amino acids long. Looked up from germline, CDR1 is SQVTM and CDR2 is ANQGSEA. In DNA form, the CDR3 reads TGCAGCGTTGGGACTAGCGCGTCCTACGAGCAGTACTTC. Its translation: CSVGTSASYEQYF.

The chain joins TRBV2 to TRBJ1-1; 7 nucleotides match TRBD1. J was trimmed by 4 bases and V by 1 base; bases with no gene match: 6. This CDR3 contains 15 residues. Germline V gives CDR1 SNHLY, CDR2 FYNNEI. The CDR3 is CASSEGVAGGTEAFF. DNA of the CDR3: TGTGCCAGCAGTGAAGGTGTGGCAGGGGGCACTGAAGCTTTCTTT.

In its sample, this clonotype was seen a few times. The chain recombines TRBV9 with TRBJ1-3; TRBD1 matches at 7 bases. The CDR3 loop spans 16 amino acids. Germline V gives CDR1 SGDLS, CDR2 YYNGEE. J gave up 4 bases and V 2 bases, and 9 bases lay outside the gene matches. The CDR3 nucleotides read TGTGCCAGCAGCGTTGATTTGACAGGGAAGGGAAACACCATATATTTT. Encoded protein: CASSVDLTGKGNTIYF.

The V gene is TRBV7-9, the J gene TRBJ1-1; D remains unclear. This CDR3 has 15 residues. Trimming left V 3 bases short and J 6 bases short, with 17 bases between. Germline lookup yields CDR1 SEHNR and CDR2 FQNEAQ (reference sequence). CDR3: CASSFLGRGESEAFF. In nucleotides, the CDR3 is TGTGCCAGCAGCTTCTTAGGACGGGGTGAGTCTGAAGCTTTCTTT. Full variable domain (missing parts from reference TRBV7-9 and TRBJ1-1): DTGVSQNPRHKITKRGQNVTFRCDPISEHNRLYWYRQTLGQGPEFLTYFQNEAQLEKSRLLSDRFSAERPKGSFSTLEIQRTEQGDSAMYLCASSFLGRGESEAFFGQGTRLTVV.

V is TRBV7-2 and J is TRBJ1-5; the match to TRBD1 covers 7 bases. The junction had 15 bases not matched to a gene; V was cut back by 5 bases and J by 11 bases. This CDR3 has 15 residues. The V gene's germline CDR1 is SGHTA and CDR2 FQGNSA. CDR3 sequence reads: CASSPGGGPQETQHF. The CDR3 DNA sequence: TGTGCCAGCAGCCCAGGGGGGGGCCCGCAAGAGACCCAGCATTTT.

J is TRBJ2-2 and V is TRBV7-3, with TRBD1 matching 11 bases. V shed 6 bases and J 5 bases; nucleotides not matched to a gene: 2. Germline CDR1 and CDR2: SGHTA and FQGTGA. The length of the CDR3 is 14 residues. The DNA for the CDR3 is TGTGCCAGCAGGGACAGGGGGCTAACCGGGGAGCTGTTTTTT. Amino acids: CASRDRGLTGELFF.

CDR3 residues: CASSHKLGQSEAFF. DNA for the CDR3: TGCGCCAGCAGCCACAAGCTTGGACAGTCTGAAGCTTTCTTT. The chain carries TRBV4-1 and TRBJ1-1, with D possibly being TRBD1 (6 bases). Germline V gene sequence: CDR1 MGHRA, CDR2 YSYEKL. V was shortened by 3 bases and J by 6 bases, with 14 bases between the two germline ends. The CDR3 spans 14 residues.

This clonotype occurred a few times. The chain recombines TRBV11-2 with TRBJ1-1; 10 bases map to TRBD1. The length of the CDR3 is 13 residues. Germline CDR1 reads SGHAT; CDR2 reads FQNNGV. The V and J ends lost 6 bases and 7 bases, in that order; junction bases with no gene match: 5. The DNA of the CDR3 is TGTGCCAGCAGACGGACAGGGGGGCTTGAAGCTTTCTTT. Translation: CASRRTGGLEAFF.

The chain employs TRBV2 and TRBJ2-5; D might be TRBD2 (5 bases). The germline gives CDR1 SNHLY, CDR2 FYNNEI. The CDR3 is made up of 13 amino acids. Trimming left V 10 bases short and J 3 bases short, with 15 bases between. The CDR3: CATPRGSKETQYF. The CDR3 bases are TGTGCCACCCCCCGGGGTAGCAAAGAGACCCAGTACTTC.